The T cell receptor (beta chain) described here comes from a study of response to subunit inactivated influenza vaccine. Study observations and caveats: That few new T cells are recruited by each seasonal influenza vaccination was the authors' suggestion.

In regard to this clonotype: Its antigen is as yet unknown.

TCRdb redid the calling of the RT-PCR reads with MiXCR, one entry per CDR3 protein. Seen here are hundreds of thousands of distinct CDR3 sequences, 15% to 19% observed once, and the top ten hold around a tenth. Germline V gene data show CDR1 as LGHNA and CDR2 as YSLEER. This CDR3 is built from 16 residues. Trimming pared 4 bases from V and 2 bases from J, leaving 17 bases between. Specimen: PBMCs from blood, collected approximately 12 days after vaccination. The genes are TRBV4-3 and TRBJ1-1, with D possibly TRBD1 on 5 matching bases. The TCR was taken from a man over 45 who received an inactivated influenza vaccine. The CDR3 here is CASSLSPGQDNTEAFF. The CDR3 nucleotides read TGCGCCAGCAGCCTATCCCCAGGACAAGACAACACTGAAGCTTTCTTT.